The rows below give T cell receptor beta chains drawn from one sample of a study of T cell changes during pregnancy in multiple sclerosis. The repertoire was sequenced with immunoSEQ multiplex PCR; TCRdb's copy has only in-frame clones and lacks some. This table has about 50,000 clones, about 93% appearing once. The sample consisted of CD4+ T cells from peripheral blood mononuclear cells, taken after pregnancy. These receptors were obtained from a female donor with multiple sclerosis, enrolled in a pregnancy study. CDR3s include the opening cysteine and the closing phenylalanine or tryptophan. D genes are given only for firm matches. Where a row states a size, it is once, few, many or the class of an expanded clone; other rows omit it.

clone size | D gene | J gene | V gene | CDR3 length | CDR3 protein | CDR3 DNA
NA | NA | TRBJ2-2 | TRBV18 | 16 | CASFPTGTRATGELFF | TGTGCCAGCTTTCCCACCGGGACAAGAGCGACCGGGGAGCTGTTTTTT
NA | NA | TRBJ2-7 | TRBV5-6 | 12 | CASSPGTYEQYF | TGTGCCAGCAGCCCAGGGACCTACGAGCAGTACTTC
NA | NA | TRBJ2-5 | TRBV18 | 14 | CASSPLSGEETQYF | TGTGCCAGCTCACCACTATCAGGGGAAGAGACCCAGTACTTC
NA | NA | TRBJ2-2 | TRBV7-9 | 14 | CASSFGAYTGELFF | TGTGCCAGCAGCTTTGGGGCGTACACCGGGGAGCTGTTTTTT
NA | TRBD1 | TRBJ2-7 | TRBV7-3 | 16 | CASSPSGQGGWDEQYF | TGTGCCAGCAGCCCATCGGGACAGGGGGGATGGGACGAGCAGTACTTC
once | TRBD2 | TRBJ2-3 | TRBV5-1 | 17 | CASSLRGGTILADTQYF | TGCGCCAGCAGCTTGCGGGGAGGGACCATATTAGCAGATACGCAGTATTTT
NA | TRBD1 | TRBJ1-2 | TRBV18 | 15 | CASSPLGQGWYGYTF | TGTGCCAGCTCACCCCTAGGACAGGGATGGTATGGCTACACCTTC
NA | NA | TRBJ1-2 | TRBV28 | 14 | CASSPPPRGGGYTF | TGTGCCAGCAGTCCACCGCCTCGAGGGGGTGGCTACACCTTC
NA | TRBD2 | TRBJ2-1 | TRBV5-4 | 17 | CASSLAIVSGSYNEQFF | TGTGCCAGCAGCTTGGCGATTGTTAGCGGGAGCTACAATGAGCAGTTCTTC
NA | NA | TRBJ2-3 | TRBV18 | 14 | CASSGGIGTDTQYF | TGTGCCAGCTCTGGAGGGATAGGCACAGATACGCAGTATTTT
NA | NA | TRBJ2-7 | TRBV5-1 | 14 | CASSVTGPGYEQYF | TGCGCCAGCAGCGTGACGGGTCCGGGATACGAGCAGTACTTC
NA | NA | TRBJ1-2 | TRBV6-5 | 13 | CASRQTANYGYTF | TGTGCCAGCAGGCAAACAGCTAACTATGGCTACACCTTC
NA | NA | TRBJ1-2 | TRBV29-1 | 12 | CSVGNRADGYTF | TGCAGCGTTGGTAACAGGGCTGATGGCTACACCTTC
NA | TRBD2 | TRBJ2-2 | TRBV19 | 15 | CASKSSGRDTGELFF | TGTGCCAGTAAGAGTAGCGGGAGGGACACCGGGGAGCTGTTTTTT
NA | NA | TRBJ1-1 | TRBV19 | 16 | CASSIDLGGLVDEAFF | TGTGCCAGTAGTATAGATCTAGGCGGACTTGTGGATGAAGCTTTCTTT
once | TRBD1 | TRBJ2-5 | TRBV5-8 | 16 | CASSRGTGGTQETQYF | TGTGCCAGCAGCAGGGGGACAGGGGGGACCCAAGAGACCCAGTACTTC
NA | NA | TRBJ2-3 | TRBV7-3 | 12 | CASSLDSDTQYF | TGTGCCAGCAGCTTAGACTCAGATACGCAGTATTTT
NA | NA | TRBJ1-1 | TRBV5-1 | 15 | CASSTEQGKNTEAFF | TGCGCCAGCAGCACAGAACAGGGTAAGAACACTGAAGCTTTCTTT
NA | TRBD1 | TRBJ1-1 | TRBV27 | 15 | CASSPTGVRNTEAFF | TGTGCCAGCAGTCCGACAGGGGTTAGAAACACTGAAGCTTTCTTT
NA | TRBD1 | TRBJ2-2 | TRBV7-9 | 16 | CASSSPGGADTGELFF | TGTGCCAGCAGCTCCCCAGGGGGCGCAGACACCGGGGAGCTGTTTTTT
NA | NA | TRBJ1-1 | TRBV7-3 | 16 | CASSSRTGRVNTEAFF | TGTGCCAGCAGCTCCCGTACAGGGAGGGTGAACACTGAAGCTTTCTTT
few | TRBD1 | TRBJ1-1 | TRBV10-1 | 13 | CASSQGGWTEAFF | TGCGCCAGCAGTCAGGGGGGATGGACTGAAGCTTTCTTT
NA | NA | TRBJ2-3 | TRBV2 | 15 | CASSSQRVQSDTQYF | TGTGCCAGCTCCAGCCAGCGGGTTCAGTCAGATACGCAGTATTTT
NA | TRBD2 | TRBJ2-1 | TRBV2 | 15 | CASRRLAGSHNEQFF | TGTGCCAGCAGGAGACTAGCGGGGAGTCACAATGAGCAGTTCTTC
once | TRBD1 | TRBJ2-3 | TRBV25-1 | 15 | CASSEAGTGGGTQYF | TGTGCCAGCAGTGAAGCCGGGACAGGGGGTGGTACGCAGTATTTT
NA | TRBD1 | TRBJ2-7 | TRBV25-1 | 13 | CASGFQGANEQYF | TGTGCCAGCGGCTTCCAGGGGGCGAACGAGCAGTACTTC
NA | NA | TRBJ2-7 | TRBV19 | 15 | CASTGNQPYSYEQYF | TGTGCCAGTACAGGAAATCAGCCCTACTCCTACGAGCAGTACTTC
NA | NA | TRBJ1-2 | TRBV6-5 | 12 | CASSQTGRGYTF | TGTGCCAGCAGTCAAACAGGGAGAGGCTACACCTTC
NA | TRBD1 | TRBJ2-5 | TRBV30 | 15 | CAWSPTGGAQETQYF | TGTGCCTGGAGTCCGACAGGGGGTGCACAAGAGACCCAGTACTTC
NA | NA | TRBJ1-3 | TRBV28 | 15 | CASSLTAVGLNTIYF | TGTGCCAGCAGTTTGACGGCGGTTGGTCTAAACACCATATATTTT
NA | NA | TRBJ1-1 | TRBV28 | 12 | CASRLERRQAFF | TGTGCCAGCAGACTCGAACGGAGACAAGCTTTCTTT
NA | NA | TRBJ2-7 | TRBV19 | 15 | CASSTRDPGAYEQYF | TGTGCCAGTAGTACCCGGGATCCGGGGGCCTACGAGCAGTACTTC
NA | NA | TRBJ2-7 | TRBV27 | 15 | CASSRMGGLRYEQYF | TGTGCCAGCAGTCGAATGGGGGGACTTCGCTACGAGCAGTACTTC
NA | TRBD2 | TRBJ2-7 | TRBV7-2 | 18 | CASSLRSSASGSVYEQYF | TGTGCCAGCAGCTTAAGGTCCTCGGCTAGCGGGAGCGTTTACGAGCAGTACTTC
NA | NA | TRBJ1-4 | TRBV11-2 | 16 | CASSLDPQGVGEKLFF | TGTGCCAGCAGCTTAGATCCCCAGGGCGTCGGTGAAAAACTGTTTTTT
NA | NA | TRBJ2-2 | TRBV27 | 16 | CASSLSRGLHSGELFF | TGTGCCAGCAGTTTATCGAGGGGACTCCATTCCGGGGAGCTGTTTTTT
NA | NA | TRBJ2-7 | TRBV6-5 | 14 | CASSIAGRGYEQYF | TGTGCCAGCAGCATCGCGGGCAGGGGCTACGAGCAGTACTTC